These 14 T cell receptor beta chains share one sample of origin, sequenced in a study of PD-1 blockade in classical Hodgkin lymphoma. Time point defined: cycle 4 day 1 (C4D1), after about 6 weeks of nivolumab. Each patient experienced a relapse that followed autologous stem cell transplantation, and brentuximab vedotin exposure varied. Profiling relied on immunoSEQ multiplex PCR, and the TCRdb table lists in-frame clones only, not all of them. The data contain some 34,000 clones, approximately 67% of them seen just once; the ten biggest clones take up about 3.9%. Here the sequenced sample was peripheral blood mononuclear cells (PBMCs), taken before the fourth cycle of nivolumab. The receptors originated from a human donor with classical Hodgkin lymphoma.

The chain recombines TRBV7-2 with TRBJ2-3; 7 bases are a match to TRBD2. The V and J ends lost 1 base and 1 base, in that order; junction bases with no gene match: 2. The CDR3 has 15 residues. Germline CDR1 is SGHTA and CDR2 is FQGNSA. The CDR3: CASSLGLAGTDTQYF. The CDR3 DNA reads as TGTGCCAGCAGCTTAGGCCTAGCGGGCACAGATACGCAGTATTTT. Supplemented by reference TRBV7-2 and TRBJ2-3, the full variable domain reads GAGVSQSPSNKVTEKGKDVELRCDPISGHTALYWYRQSLGQGLEFLIYFQGNSAPDKSGLPSDRFSAERTGGSVSTLTIQRTQQEDSAVYLCASSLGLAGTDTQYFGPGTRLTVL.

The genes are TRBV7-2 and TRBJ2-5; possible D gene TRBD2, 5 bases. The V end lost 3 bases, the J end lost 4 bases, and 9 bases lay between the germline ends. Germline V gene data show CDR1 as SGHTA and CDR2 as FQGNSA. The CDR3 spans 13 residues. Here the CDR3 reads CASSFGRAETQYF. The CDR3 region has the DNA TGTGCCAGCAGCTTTGGGCGGGCAGAGACCCAGTACTTC. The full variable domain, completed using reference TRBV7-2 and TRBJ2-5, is GAGVSQSPSNKVTEKGKDVELRCDPISGHTALYWYRQSLGQGLEFLIYFQGNSAPDKSGLPSDRFSAERTGGSVSTLTIQRTQQEDSAVYLCASSFGRAETQYFGPGTRLLVL.

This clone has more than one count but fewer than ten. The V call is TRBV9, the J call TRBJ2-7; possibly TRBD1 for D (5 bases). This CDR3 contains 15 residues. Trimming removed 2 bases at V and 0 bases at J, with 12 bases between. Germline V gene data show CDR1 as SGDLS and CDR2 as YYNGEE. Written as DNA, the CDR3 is TGTGCCAGCAGCGTTGGAGACAGCCGCTCCTACGAGCAGTACTTC. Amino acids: CASSVGDSRSYEQYF.

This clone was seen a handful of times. The CDR3 loop is CASSLEQGGYEQYF. As DNA, the CDR3 is TGCGCCAGCAGCTTGGAACAGGGGGGCTACGAGCAGTACTTC. The chain has TRBV5-1 and TRBJ2-7; the match to TRBD1 covers 8 bases. The CDR3 extends over 14 amino acids. The junction had 2 bases not matched to a gene; V was cut back by 0 bases and J by 3 bases. Germline V gene lookup returns CDR1 SGHRS and CDR2 YFSETQ.

CDR3 DNA: TGTGCCAGCAGCGTAGATGGATACAATGAGCAGTTCTTC. It specifies CASSVDGYNEQFF. The chain carries TRBV9 and TRBJ2-1; D unclear. The CDR3 length is 13 residues. Trimming stripped 0 bases from V and 4 bases from J, with 5 bases between. Germline loops: CDR1 SGDLS, CDR2 YYNGEE. The whole variable domain, filled in from reference TRBV9 and TRBJ2-1, reads DSGVTQTPKHLITATGQRVTLRCSPRSGDLSVYWYQQSLDQGLQFLIQYYNGEERAKGNILERFSAQQFPDLHSELNLSSLELGDSALYFCASSVDGYNEQFFGPGTRLTVL.

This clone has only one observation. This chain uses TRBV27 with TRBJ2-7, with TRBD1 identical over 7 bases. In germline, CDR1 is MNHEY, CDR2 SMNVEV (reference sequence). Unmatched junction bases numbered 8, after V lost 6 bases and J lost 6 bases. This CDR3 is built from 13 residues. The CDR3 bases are TGTGCCAGCAGACCCGGGACAGAGGGCGAGCAGTACTTC. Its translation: CASRPGTEGEQYF.

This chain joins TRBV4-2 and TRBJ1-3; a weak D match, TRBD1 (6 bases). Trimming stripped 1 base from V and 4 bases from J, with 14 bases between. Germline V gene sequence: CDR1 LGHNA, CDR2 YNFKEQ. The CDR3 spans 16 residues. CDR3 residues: CASSQVIGGFGNTIYF. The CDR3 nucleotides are TGTGCCAGCAGCCAAGTTATCGGGGGCTTCGGAAACACCATATATTTT.

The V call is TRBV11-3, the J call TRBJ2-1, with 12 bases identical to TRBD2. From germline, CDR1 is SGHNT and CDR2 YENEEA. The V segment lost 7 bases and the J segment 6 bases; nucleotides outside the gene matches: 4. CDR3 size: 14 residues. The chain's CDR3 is CASTRTSGTNEQFF. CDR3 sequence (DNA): TGTGCCAGCACCCGGACTAGCGGGACCAATGAGCAGTTCTTC.

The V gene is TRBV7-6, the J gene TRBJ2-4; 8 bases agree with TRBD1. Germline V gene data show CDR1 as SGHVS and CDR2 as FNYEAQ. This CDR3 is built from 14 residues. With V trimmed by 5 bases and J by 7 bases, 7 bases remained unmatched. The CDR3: CASSPVTGGNIQYF. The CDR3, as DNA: TGTGCCAGCAGCCCGGTAACAGGGGGGAACATTCAGTACTTC.

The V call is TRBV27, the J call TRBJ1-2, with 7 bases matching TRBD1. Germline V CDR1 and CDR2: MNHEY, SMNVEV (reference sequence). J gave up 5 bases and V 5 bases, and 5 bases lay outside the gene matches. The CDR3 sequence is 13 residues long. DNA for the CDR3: TGTGCCAGCAGTACAGGGGCCGGGTATGGCTACACCTTC. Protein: CASSTGAGYGYTF.

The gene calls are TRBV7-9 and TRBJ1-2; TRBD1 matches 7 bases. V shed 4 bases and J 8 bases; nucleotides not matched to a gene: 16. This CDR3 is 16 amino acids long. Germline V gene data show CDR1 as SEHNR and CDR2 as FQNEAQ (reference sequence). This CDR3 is CASSSSRTGLGRGYTF. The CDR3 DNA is TGTGCCAGCAGCTCTAGTAGGACAGGCCTCGGTAGGGGCTACACCTTC.

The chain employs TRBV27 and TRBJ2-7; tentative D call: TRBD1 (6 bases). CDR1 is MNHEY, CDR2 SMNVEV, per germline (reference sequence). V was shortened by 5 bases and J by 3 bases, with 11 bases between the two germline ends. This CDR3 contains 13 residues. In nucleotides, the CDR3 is TGTGCCAGCAGTGTCACAGGGTTCTACGAGCAGTACTTC. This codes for CASSVTGFYEQYF.

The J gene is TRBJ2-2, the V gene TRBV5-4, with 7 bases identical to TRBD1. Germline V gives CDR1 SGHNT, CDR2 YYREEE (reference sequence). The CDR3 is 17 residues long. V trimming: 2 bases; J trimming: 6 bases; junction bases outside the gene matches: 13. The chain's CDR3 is CASSLQRGRPGSGELFF. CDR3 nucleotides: TGTGCCAGCAGCTTACAGAGGGGGCGGCCAGGCTCCGGGGAGCTGTTTTTT.

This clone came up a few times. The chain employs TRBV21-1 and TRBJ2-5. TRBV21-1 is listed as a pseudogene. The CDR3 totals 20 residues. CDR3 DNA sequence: TGTGCCAGCAGCAAAAGGAACAGCGTATCTCGGGTCTCTCCTCAAGAGACCCAGTACTTC. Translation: CASSKRNSVSRVSPQETQYF.